This T cell receptor beta chain was sequenced for a study of PD-L1 blockade in urothelial cancer. About the study: Male sex and bladder-origin urothelial cancer characterized about 90% of the 29 patients. Prior chemotherapy regimens per patient numbered 0 to 3. Analyses were performed on blood at 3 weeks after treatment start (the second dose) and at 6 weeks. Findings and limits, study-wide: Tumor-associated clones in blood expanded more at 3 weeks in durable-benefit patients.

Produced via immunoSEQ multiplex PCR; TCRdb's table is partial and in-frame only. The data hold around 110,000 clones, with about 89% observed a single time. Time point in this sample: peripheral blood 6 weeks after treatment start. A note on this clone: The antigen is not known.

J lost 2 bases, V lost 1 base, and 6 bases had no gene match. This CDR3 comprises 16 residues. The germline V gene encodes CDR1 MGHDK and CDR2 SYGVNS. This sequence originates from a man aged 55 to 70 with urothelial cancer. The chain is built from TRBV25-1 and TRBJ2-3, with 7 bases aligning to TRBD1. The source material was PBMCs, sampled around atezolizumab (anti-PD-L1) treatment. Here the CDR3 DNA reads TGTGCCAGCAGTGAATTTACAGGGGTCGACACAGATACGCAGTATTTT. Protein sequence: CASSEFTGVDTDTQYF.